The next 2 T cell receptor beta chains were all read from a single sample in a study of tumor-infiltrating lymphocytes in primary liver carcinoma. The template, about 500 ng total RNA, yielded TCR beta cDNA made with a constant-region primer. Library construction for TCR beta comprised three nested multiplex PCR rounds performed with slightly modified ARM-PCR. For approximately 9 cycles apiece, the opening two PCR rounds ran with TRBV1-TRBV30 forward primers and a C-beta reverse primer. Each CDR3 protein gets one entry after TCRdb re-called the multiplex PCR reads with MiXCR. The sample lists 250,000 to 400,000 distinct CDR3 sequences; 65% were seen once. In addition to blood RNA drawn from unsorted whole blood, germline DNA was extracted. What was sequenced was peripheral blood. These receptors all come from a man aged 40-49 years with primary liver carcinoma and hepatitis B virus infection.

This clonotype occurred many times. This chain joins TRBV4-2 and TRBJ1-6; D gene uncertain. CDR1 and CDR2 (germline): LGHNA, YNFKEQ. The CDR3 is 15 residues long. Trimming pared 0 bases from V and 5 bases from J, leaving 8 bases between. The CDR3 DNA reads TGTGCCAGCAGCCAAGAAGAGGGAAATAATTCACCCCTCCACTTT. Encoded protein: CASSQEEGNNSPLHF.

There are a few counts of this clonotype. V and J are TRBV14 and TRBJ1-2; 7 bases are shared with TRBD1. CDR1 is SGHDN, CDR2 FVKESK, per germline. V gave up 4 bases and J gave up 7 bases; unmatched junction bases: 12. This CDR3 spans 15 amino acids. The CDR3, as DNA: TGTGCCAGCAGCCGGACCTCAGGGGGGGTTCCTGGCTACACCTTC. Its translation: CASSRTSGGVPGYTF. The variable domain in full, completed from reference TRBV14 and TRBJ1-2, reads EAGVTQFPSHSVIEKGQTVTLRCDPISGHDNLYWYRRVMGKEIKFLLHFVKESKQDESGMPNNRFLAERTGGTYSTLKVQPAELEDSGVYFCASSRTSGGVPGYTFGSGTRLTVV.